This T cell receptor beta chain was profiled in a study of cytomegalovirus exposure and HLA in healthy donors. Findings and caveats of the study: Earlier results showed most TCR beta V segments being productive about 90% or about 30% of the time.

In germline, CDR1 is SGHNT, CDR2 YYREEE (reference sequence). After removal of 5 bases from V and 1 base from J, the junction contained 10 bases not matched to a gene. There are 17 residues in the CDR3. The PCR employed 60 Vbeta primers together with 13 Jbeta primers. Clones were sequenced by immunoSEQ multiplex PCR, and TCRdb holds only the in-frame ones, with some missing. Of 250,000 to 300,000 clones in the sample, 84% were seen once. Turning to this clone: Its antigen is as yet unknown.

The clonotype comes from a woman aged 40 to 50 in good health and CMV-seropositive. V and J are TRBV5-4 and TRBJ2-7; 12 bases align to TRBD2. Specimen: PBMCs. CDR3 sequence: CASRNLAGGTLSYEQYF. DNA for the CDR3: TGTGCCAGCAGGAATCTAGCGGGAGGGACCCTATCCTACGAGCAGTACTTC.